The 13 T cell receptor beta chains presented below share a single source sample, sequenced in a study of Ad26.COV2.S vaccination and SARS-CoV-2 variants (dated by TCRdb to about 2021). The library was prepared using the immunoSEQ multiplex PCR assay. Sourced from immuneACCESS, this table was stored by TCRdb with only in-frame sequences that have V and J called. A share of the clones is absent; for the studies checked, an unresolved V gene accounts for under half, and the remainder has no known explanation. Counted in this sample were approximately 460,000 clones; about 88% of them appeared once. About 1.7% of the sample lies in the top ten. This specimen's treatment or condition label, per the study, means: approximately 18 received Ad26.COV2.S at low or high dose, single or two shots; roughly five received placebo; per-sample allocation not given. For vaccine and placebo recipients, the sequenced repertoires came from samples collected on day 63 after the first injection.

Sequencing used peripheral blood, obtained in a trial of Ad26.COV2.S vaccine versus placebo. These receptors came from a person between 18 and 65 years old who received the Ad26.COV2.S COVID-19 vaccine or a placebo.

V and J are TRBV4-1 and TRBJ2-1; the D call may be TRBD1 or TRBD2 (5 bases each). The CDR3 is 16 amino acids. The germline gives CDR1 MGHRA, CDR2 YSYEKL. Trimming took off 3 bases at V and 10 bases at J, with 22 bases between the two ends. The CDR3 DNA follows: TGCGCCAGCAGCCATATGAGGGGACCACGCCAGGGAGAGCAGTTCTTC. The encoded protein is CASSHMRGPRQGEQFF.

The CDR3, as DNA: TGTGCCAGCAGAGGTCGGGAAGGGAATTCACCCCTCCACTTT. Amino acid sequence: CASRGREGNSPLHF. The J gene is TRBJ1-6, the V gene TRBV6-6; D is ambiguous. Trimming took 6 bases from V and 7 from J, leaving 13 bases between them. This CDR3 has 14 amino acids. Germline CDR1 MNHNY, CDR2 SVGAGI (reference sequence).

V gene TRBV2 combines with J gene TRBJ1-3; D gene unclear. V dropped 2 bases and J dropped 2 bases, with 10 bases sitting between them. The CDR3 contains 15 residues. Looked up from germline, CDR1 is SNHLY and CDR2 is FYNNEI. CDR3 residues: CASSEYRAPGNTIYF. In DNA form, the CDR3 reads TGTGCCAGCAGTGAATATCGGGCCCCTGGAAACACCATATATTTT.

This clone was counted once. V gene TRBV28 combines with J gene TRBJ2-1; 11 bases line up with TRBD2. The length of the CDR3 is 19 residues. The junction had 16 bases not matched to a gene; V was cut back by 4 bases and J by 5 bases. Germline CDR1 and CDR2: MDHEN and SYDVKM. CDR3 in amino acids: CASSSPSNALAGGDNEQFF. In nucleotides, the CDR3 is TGTGCCAGCAGTTCACCGTCGAACGCTCTAGCGGGAGGCGACAATGAGCAGTTCTTC.

Here the CDR3 reads CASSQDGTQYEQYF. CDR3 in DNA: TGCGCCAGCAGCCAAGATGGGACGCAATACGAGCAGTACTTC. This chain joins TRBV4-1 and TRBJ2-7; D might be TRBD1 or TRBD2, each matching 5 bases. The CDR3 loop spans 14 amino acids. V lost 0 bases and J lost 4, with 10 bases in between. Looked up from germline, CDR1 is MGHRA and CDR2 is YSYEKL.

V gene TRBV30 combines with J gene TRBJ2-1, with TRBD2 as a possible D gene (7 bases). The CDR3 consists of 16 residues. V was trimmed by 3 bases and J by 5 bases, leaving 20 bases between them. Germline-derived CDR1 and CDR2 are GTSNPN and SVGIG (reference sequence). CDR3 protein: CAWSDLGGAKDNEQFF. In nucleotides, the CDR3 is TGTGCCTGGAGCGACCTGGGGGGGGCTAAGGACAATGAGCAGTTCTTC.

The CDR3 region has the DNA TGCGCCAGCAGCTTGGTACCTATTGGGTTCGTCTCCTACAATGAGCAGTTCTTC. Its translation is CASSLVPIGFVSYNEQFF. The chain combines TRBV5-1 with TRBJ2-1; D gene uncertain. The length of the CDR3 is 18 residues. Per germline, CDR1 SGHRS and CDR2 YFSETQ. V was clipped by 0 bases and J by 0 bases, with 16 bases between them.

This clone was observed a few times. The same CDR3 also results from other DNA sequences found in this sample. V gene TRBV5-1 combines with J gene TRBJ2-7, with D hard to call. Germline V lookup: CDR1 SGHRS, CDR2 YFSETQ. The CDR3 length is 14 residues. V lost 0 bases to trimming and J lost 1 base, with 8 bases between them. CDR3 sequence reads: CASSLAGPSYEQYF. In nucleotides, the CDR3 is TGCGCCAGCAGCTTGGCCGGTCCTTCCTACGAGCAGTACTTC.

As regards this clone: Other DNA sequences in the same sample also yield this CDR3. This chain links TRBV5-8 with TRBJ2-7; D ambiguous. The CDR3 length is 11 residues. Deletions cut 2 bases from V and 3 bases from J, with 3 bases between. CDR1 and CDR2 (germline): SGHTS, YDEGEE. CDR3 sequence: CASSLIYEQYF. The CDR3 DNA reads as TGTGCCAGCAGCTTAATCTACGAGCAGTACTTC.

The V and J genes are TRBV19 and TRBJ1-5; tentatively, D is TRBD1 (6 bases). The CDR3 extends over 15 amino acids. Germline CDR1 and CDR2: LNHDA and SQIVND (reference sequence). V was trimmed by 8 bases and J by 4 bases, leaving 18 bases between them. The CDR3: CASRHLGTSNQPQHF. The CDR3 DNA reads as TGTGCCAGTCGACACCTCGGGACATCTAATCAGCCCCAGCATTTT. Full variable domain (rest looked up from reference TRBV19 and TRBJ1-5): DGGITQSPKYLFRKEGQNVTLSCEQNLNHDAMYWYRQDPGQGLRLIYYSQIVNDFQKGDIAEGYSVSREKKESFPLTVTSAQKNPTAFYLCASRHLGTSNQPQHFGDGTRLSIL.

The chain combines TRBV6-1 with TRBJ2-5; 8 bases match TRBD1. The CDR3 runs 15 residues. CDR1 and CDR2 from the germline V gene are MNHNS and SASEGT. Trimming took 3 bases from V and 4 from J; bases not matched to a gene: 7. The CDR3 reads CASSEPRGRGETQYF. The CDR3 DNA reads as TGTGCCAGCAGTGAGCCCAGGGGGCGAGGAGAGACCCAGTACTTC.

V and J are TRBV4-3 and TRBJ2-2, with D perhaps TRBD1 or TRBD2 (6 bases each). The CDR3 has 17 residues. Trimming stripped 0 bases from V and 5 bases from J, with 16 bases between. The germline gives CDR1 LGHNA, CDR2 YSLEER. CDR3 DNA: TGCGCCAGCAGCCAAGATAAGGGGGGCTACTGGACCGGGGAGCTGTTTTTT. Translating it yields CASSQDKGGYWTGELFF.

The gene calls are TRBV9 and TRBJ1-4, with D possibly being TRBD1 (6 bases). Germline V gene data show CDR1 as SGDLS and CDR2 as YYNGEE. The length of the CDR3 is 17 residues. Trimming took off 0 bases at V and 3 bases at J, with 15 bases between the two ends. The CDR3 here is CASSVGSFRTANEKLFF. CDR3 bases: TGTGCCAGCAGCGTAGGTAGTTTCCGGACAGCTAATGAAAAACTGTTTTTT.